This is a list of T cell receptor beta chains from one sample in a study of blood T cell repertoires in COVID-19. Sequenced by immunoSEQ multiplex PCR; TCRdb stores in-frame clones only, minus some. This sample yields about 220,000 clones, of which about 79% are seen a single time; roughly 3.5% belongs to the top ten. Material: PBMCs or T cells enriched from blood (not recorded which). Every receptor here comes from a woman aged 60-75 years who had recovered from COVID-19. CDR3s include the opening cysteine and the closing phenylalanine or tryptophan.

V	J	CDR3
TRBV7-2	TRBJ2-7	CASSSRTSANSYEQYF
TRBV11-2	TRBJ1-3	CASSLVAAAGNTIYF
TRBV9	TRBJ1-4	CASSLSDSTNEKLFF
TRBV5-6	TRBJ2-1	CASSLELAGGSYNEQFF
TRBV29-1	TRBJ1-1	CSASHRDSTEAFF
TRBV19	TRBJ1-3	CASSPLGRVNTIYF
TRBV30	TRBJ2-1	CAWSVQLATNEQFF
TRBV7-2	TRBJ2-3	CASSLDSGAPRTDTQYF
TRBV28	TRBJ2-7	CASSLRGGAGGPPYEQYF
TRBV21-1	TRBJ2-5	CASGSDSYQETQYF
TRBV5-6	TRBJ1-6	CASSLPGTGELHF
TRBV10-3	TRBJ2-1	CAISEPTSGRPGEQFF
TRBV7-8	TRBJ1-2	CASSLPGAPNYGYTF
TRBV5-1	TRBJ1-5	CASSLGGTDNQPQHF